This T cell receptor (beta chain) was profiled in a study of blood T cell repertoires in COVID-19. About the research overall: The United States, Italy and Spain were the sources of the acute and convalescent COVID-19 samples.

Original analysis: Reference gene primer amplification gave nucleated cell count estimates. TCRdb's copy holds only in-frame clones and misses some; the assay was immunoSEQ multiplex PCR. The V and J calls and clone size are taken from that table; D and trimming were inferred from the DNA. The data contain some 430,000 clones, less than 95% of them singletons. Germline trimming cut 2 bases from V and 1 base from J; bases unmatched to any gene: 1. Germline lookup yields CDR1 MGHRA and CDR2 YSYEKL. This CDR3 is built from 15 residues. The age range of participants was about 18 to 100 years, with residence in more than 20 US areas. Two negative PCRs, clearance, or symptom resolution characterized the recovered Cohort 3 donors. This clone appeared a single time.

The rearrangement uses TRBV4-1 and TRBJ2-1; 8 nucleotides agree with TRBD2. The TCR comes from a man aged 18-30 years who had recovered from COVID-19. Input material: PBMCs or T cells enriched from blood (not recorded which). CDR3 DNA sequence: TGCGCCAGCAGCCAAACTAGCGGATCCTACAATGAGCAGTTCTTC. Its translation is CASSQTSGSYNEQFF.